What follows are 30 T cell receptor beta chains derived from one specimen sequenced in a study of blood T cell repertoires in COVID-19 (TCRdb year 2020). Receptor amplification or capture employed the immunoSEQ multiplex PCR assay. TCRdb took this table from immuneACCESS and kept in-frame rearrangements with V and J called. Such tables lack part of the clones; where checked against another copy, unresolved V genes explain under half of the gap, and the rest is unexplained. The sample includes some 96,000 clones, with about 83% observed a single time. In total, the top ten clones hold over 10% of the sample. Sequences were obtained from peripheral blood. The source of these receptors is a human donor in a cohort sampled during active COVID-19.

Here the CDR3 reads CASSIGAGGPSYEQYF. The CDR3 DNA is TGTGCCAGCAGCATAGGAGCGGGGGGGCCATCCTACGAGCAGTACTTC. The chain uses TRBV5-4 and TRBJ2-7, with 10 bases identical to TRBD2. This CDR3 spans 16 amino acids. V dropped 4 bases and J dropped 1; count of bases not matched to a gene: 8. Per germline, CDR1 SGHNT and CDR2 YYREEE (reference sequence).

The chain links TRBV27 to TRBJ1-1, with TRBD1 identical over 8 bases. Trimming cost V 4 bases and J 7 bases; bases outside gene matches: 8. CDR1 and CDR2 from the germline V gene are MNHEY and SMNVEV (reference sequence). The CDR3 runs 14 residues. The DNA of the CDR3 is TGTGCCAGCAGTTATCAGGGGGCGCGAGGTGAAGCTTTCTTT. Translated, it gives CASSYQGARGEAFF.

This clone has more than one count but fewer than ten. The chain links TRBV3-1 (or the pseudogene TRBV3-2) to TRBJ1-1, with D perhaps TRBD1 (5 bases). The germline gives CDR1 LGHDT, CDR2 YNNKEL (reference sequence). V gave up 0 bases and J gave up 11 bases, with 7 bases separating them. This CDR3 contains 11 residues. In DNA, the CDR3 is TGTGCCAGCAGCCAAGATCGGGGGGCTTTCTTT. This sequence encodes CASSQDRGAFF.

In nucleotides, the CDR3 is TGTGCCAGCAGCCATGGGCGGGTAGCGGGAGGGCCGGCTGAGCAGTTCTTC. As protein: CASSHGRVAGGPAEQFF. The V call is TRBV3-1 (or the pseudogene TRBV3-2), the J call TRBJ2-1; 11 nucleotides match TRBD2. Germline V CDR1 and CDR2: LGHDT, YNNKEL (reference sequence). CDR3 length: 17 amino acids. The V and J ends lost 3 bases and 9 bases, in that order; junction bases with no gene match: 13.

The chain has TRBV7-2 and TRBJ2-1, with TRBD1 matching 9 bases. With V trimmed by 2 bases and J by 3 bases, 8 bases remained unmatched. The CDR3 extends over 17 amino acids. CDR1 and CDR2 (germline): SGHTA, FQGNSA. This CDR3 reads CASSLRGQGLGYNEQFF. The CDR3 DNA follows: TGTGCCAGCAGCTTAAGGGGACAGGGTTTAGGCTACAATGAGCAGTTCTTC. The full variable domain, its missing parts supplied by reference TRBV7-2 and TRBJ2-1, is GAGVSQSPSNKVTEKGKDVELRCDPISGHTALYWYRQSLGQGLEFLIYFQGNSAPDKSGLPSDRFSAERTGGSVSTLTIQRTQQEDSAVYLCASSLRGQGLGYNEQFFGPGTRLTVL.

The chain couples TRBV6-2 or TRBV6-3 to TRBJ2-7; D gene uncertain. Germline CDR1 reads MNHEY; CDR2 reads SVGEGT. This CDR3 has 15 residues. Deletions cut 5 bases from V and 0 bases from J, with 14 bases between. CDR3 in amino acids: CASSLETSGSYEQYF. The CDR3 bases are TGTGCCAGCAGTCTAGAGACTTCGGGCTCCTACGAGCAGTACTTC.

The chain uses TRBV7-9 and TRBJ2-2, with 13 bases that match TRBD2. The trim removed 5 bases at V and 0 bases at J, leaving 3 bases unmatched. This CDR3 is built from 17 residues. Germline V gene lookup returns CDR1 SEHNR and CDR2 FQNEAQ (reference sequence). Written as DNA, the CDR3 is TGTGCCAGCAGCCTGGGGACTAGCGGGGCGAACACCGGGGAGCTGTTTTTT. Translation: CASSLGTSGANTGELFF. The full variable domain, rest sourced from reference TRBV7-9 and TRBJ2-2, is DTGVSQNPRHKITKRGQNVTFRCDPISEHNRLYWYRQTLGQGPEFLTYFQNEAQLEKSRLLSDRFSAERPKGSFSTLEIQRTEQGDSAMYLCASSLGTSGANTGELFFGEGSRLTVL.

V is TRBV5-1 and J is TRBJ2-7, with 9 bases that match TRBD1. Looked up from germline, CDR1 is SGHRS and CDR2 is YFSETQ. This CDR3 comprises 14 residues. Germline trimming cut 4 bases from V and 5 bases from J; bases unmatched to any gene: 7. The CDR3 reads CASSLGQGGDEQYF. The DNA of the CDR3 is TGCGCCAGCAGCCTGGGACAGGGAGGCGACGAGCAGTACTTC. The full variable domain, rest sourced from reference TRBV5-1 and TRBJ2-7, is KAGVTQTPRYLIKTRGQQVTLSCSPISGHRSVSWYQQTPGQGLQFLFEYFSETQRNKGNFPGRFSGRQFSNSRSEMNVSTLELGDSALYLCASSLGQGGDEQYFGPGTRLTVT.

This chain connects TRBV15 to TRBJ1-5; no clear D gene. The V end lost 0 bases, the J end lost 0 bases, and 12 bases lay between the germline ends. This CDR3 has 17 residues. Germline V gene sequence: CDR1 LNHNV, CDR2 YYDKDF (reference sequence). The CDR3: CATSRETAGFSNQPQHF. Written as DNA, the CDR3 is TGTGCCACCAGCAGAGAGACCGCGGGTTTTAGCAATCAGCCCCAGCATTTT.

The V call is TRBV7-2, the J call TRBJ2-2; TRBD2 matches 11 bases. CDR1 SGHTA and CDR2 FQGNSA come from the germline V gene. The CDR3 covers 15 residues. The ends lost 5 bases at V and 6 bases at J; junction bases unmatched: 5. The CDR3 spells CASSLLAGVSGELFF. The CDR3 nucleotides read TGTGCCAGCAGCCTACTAGCGGGGGTATCCGGGGAGCTGTTTTTT.

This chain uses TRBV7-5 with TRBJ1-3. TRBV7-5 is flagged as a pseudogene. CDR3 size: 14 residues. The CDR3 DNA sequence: TGTGCCAGAAGCTTAGCGGGTGCTGGAAACACCATATATTTT. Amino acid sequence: CARSLAGAGNTIYF.

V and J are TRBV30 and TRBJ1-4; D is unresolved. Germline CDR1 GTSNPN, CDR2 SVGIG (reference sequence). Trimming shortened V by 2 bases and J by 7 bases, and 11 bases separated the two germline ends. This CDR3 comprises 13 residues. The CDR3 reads CAWSSGYGEKLFF. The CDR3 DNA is TGTGCCTGGAGTTCGGGGTACGGTGAAAAACTGTTTTTT.

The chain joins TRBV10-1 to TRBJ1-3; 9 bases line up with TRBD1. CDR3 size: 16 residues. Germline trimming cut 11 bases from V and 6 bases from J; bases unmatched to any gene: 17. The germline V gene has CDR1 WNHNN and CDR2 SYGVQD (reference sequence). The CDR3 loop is CARIDGSGQGENTIYF. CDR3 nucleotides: TGCGCCCGGATTGATGGATCGGGACAGGGTGAAAACACCATATATTTT.

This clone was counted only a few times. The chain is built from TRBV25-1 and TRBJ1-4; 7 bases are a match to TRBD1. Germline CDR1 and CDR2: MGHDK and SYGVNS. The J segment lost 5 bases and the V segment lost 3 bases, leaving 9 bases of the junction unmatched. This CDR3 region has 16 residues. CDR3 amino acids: CASSDPNRGGNEKLFF. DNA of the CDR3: TGTGCCAGCAGTGACCCAAACAGGGGAGGCAATGAAAAACTGTTTTTT.

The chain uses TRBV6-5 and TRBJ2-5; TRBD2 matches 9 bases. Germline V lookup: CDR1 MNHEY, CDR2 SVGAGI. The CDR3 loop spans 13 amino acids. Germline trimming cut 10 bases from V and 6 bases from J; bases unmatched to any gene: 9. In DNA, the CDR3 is TGTGCCACTCGGGGCGGGGGGGCACAGACCCAGTACTTC. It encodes CATRGGGAQTQYF.

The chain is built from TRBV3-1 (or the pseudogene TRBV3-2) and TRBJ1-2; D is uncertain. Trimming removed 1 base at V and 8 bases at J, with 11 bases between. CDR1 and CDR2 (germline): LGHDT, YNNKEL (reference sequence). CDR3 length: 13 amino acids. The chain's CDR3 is CASSQGASWGYTF. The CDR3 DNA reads TGTGCCAGCAGCCAAGGGGCCAGTTGGGGCTACACCTTC.

CDR3 DNA sequence: TGTGCTAGTGGTTTACTGGGAGCCAATCAGCCCCAGCATTTT. Encoded protein: CASGLLGANQPQHF. V usage is TRBV12-5 and J usage is TRBJ1-5, with D unresolved. CDR3 length: 14 amino acids. CDR1 and CDR2 (germline): LGHNT, FRNRAP. The V end was cut by 3 bases, the J end by 3 bases, with 9 bases between. Filled out from reference TRBV12-5 and TRBJ1-5, the complete variable domain reads DARVTQTPRHKVTEMGQEVTMRCQPILGHNTVFWYRQTMMQGLELLAYFRNRAPLDDSGMPKDRFSAEMPDATLATLKIQPSEPRDSAVYFCASGLLGANQPQHFGDGTRLSIL.

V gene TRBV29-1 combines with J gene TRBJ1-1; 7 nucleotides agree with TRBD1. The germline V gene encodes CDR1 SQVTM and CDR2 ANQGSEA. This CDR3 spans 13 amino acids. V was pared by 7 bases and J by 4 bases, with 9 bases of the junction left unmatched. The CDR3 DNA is TGCAGCGCTGCTCTTGCAGGGGGCACTGAAGCTTTCTTT. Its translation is CSAALAGGTEAFF.

This CDR3 reads CASSLLSSGTGELFF. In DNA form, the CDR3 reads TGTGCCAGCAGCTTACTCTCCTCAGGAACCGGGGAGCTGTTTTTT. The chain joins TRBV7-2 to TRBJ2-2; unclear D gene. The germline V and J ends were trimmed by 2 bases and 5 bases, with 12 bases remaining between them. Germline V gene lookup returns CDR1 SGHTA and CDR2 FQGNSA. The CDR3 covers 15 residues. The variable domain in full, completed from reference TRBV7-2 and TRBJ2-2, reads GAGVSQSPSNKVTEKGKDVELRCDPISGHTALYWYRQSLGQGLEFLIYFQGNSAPDKSGLPSDRFSAERTGGSVSTLTIQRTQQEDSAVYLCASSLLSSGTGELFFGEGSRLTVL.

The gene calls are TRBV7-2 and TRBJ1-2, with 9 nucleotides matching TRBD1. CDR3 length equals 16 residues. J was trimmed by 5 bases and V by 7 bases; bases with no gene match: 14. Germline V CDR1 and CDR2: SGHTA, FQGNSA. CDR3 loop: CASTPNPGQGLYGYTF. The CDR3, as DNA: TGTGCCAGCACCCCTAACCCGGGACAGGGCTTATATGGCTACACCTTC.

CDR3 nucleotides: TGTGCCAGCAGCGACCCAAACGGAGGAAATAATTCACCCCTCCACTTT. Residues: CASSDPNGGNNSPLHF. J is TRBJ1-6 and V is TRBV9; D ambiguous. The CDR3 sequence is 16 residues long. CDR1 and CDR2 from the germline V gene are SGDLS and YYNGEE. With 3 bases removed from V and 5 bases from J, the gap between germline ends came to 15 bases. Supplemented by reference TRBV9 and TRBJ1-6, the full variable domain reads DSGVTQTPKHLITATGQRVTLRCSPRSGDLSVYWYQQSLDQGLQFLIQYYNGEERAKGNILERFSAQQFPDLHSELNLSSLELGDSALYFCASSDPNGGNNSPLHFGNGTRLTVT.

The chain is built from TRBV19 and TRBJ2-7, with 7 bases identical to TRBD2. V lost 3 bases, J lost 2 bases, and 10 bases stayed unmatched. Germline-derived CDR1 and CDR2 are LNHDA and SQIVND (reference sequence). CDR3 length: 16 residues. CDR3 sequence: CASSMGSGGAPYEQYF. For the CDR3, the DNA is TGTGCCAGTAGTATGGGGTCGGGGGGAGCTCCCTACGAGCAGTACTTC.

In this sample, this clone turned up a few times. DNA of the CDR3: TGTGCCAGCAGGCAGGGAGGGGTGACTGAAGCTTTCTTT. Protein sequence: CASRQGGVTEAFF. The genes are TRBV2 and TRBJ1-1; TRBD1 might be the D (5 bases). V lost 6 bases and J lost 5, with 13 bases in between. CDR1 is SNHLY, CDR2 FYNNEI, per germline. The CDR3 extends over 13 amino acids.

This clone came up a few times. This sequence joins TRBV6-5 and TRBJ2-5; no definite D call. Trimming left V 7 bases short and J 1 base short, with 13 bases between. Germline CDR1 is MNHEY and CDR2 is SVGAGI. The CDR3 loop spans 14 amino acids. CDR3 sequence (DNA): TGTGCCAGCAATCCATCGTTCAGCCAAGAGACCCAGTACTTC. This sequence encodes CASNPSFSQETQYF.

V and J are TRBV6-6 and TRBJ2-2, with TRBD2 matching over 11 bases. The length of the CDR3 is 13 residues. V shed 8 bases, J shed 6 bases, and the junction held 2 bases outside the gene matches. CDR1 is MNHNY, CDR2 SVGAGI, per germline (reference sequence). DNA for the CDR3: TGTGCCAGCCTAGCGGGGGGTGCCGGGGAGCTGTTTTTT. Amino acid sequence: CASLAGGAGELFF.

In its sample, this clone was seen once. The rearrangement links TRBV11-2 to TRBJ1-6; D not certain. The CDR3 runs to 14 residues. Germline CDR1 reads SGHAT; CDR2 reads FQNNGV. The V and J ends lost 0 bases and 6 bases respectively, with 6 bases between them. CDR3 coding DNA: TGTGCCAGCAGCTTAGAAGGGAGTAATTCACCCCTCCACTTT. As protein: CASSLEGSNSPLHF.

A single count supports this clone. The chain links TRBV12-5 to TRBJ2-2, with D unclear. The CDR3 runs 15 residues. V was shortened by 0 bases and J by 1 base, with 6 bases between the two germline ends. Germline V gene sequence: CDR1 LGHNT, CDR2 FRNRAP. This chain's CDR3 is CASGLVIGNTGELFF. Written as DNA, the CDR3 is TGTGCTAGTGGTTTGGTAATCGGGAACACCGGGGAGCTGTTTTTT.

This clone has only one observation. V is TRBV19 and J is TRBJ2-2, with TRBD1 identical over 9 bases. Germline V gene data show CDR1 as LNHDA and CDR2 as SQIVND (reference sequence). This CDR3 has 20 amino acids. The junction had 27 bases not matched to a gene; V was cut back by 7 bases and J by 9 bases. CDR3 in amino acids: CASTLRGTGRTTAYTRELFF. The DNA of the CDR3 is TGTGCCAGTACCCTAAGGGGGACAGGGAGGACTACCGCGTATACACGGGAGCTGTTTTTT.

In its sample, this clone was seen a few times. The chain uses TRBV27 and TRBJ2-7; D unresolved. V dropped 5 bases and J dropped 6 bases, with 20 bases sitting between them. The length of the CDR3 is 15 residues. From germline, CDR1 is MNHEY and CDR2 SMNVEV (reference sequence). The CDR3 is CASSPQNHFLSEQYF. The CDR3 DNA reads TGTGCCAGCAGTCCCCAAAACCACTTCTTAAGCGAGCAGTACTTC.

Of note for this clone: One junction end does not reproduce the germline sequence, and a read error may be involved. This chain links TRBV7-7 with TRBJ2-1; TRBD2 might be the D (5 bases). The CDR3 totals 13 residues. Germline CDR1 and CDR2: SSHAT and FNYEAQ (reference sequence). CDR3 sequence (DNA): TGTGCTAGCAGCTATCGAGAGGAGGCTGAGCAGTTCTTC. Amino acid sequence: CASSYREEAEQFF.